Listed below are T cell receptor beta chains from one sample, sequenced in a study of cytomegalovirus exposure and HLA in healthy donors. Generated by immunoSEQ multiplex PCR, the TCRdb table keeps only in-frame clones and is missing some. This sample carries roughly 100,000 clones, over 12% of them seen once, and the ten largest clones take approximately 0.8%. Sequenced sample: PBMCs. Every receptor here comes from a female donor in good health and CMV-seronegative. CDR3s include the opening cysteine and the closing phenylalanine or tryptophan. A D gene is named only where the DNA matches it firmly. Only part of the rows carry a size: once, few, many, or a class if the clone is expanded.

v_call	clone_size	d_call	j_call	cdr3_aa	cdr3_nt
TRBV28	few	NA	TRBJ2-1	CASSRPSWWQNEQFF	TGTGCCAGCAGCCGCCCTAGTTGGTGGCAAAATGAGCAGTTCTTC
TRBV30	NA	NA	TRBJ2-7	CAWRQGSYEQYF	TGTGCCTGGAGGCAGGGTAGCTACGAGCAGTACTTC
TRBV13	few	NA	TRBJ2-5	CASSSGRPQGTQYF	TGTGCCAGCAGCTCGGGCCGTCCACAGGGGACCCAGTACTTC
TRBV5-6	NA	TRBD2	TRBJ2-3	CASSFSGGVTDTQYF	TGTGCCAGCAGCTTTAGCGGGGGGGTCACAGATACGCAGTATTTT
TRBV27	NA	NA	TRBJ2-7	CASSLETGTHEQYF	TGTGCCAGCAGTTTGGAGACAGGAACCCACGAGCAGTACTTC
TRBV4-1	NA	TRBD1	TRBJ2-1	CASSQVTGYNEQFF	TGCGCCAGCAGCCAGGTGACAGGGTATAATGAGCAGTTCTTC
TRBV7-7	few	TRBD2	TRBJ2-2	CASSRLAGQNTGELFF	TGTGCTAGCAGCCGCCTAGCGGGGCAGAACACCGGGGAGCTGTTTTTT
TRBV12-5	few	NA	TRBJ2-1	CASDAGSYNEQFF	TGTGCTAGTGACGCAGGCTCCTACAATGAGCAGTTCTTC
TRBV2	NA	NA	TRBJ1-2	CASTGTANYGYTF	TGTGCCAGCACTGGGACTGCCAACTATGGCTACACCTTC
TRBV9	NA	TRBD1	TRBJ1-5	CASNSEGQLNQPQHF	TGTGCCAGCAACTCAGAGGGACAGCTAAATCAGCCCCAGCATTTT
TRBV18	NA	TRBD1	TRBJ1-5	CASSMTGGQPQHF	TGTGCCAGCTCGATGACAGGGGGGCAGCCCCAGCATTTT
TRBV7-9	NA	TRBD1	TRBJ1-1	CASSLASGTAPNTEAFF	TGTGCCAGCAGCCTAGCGTCCGGGACAGCTCCTAACACTGAAGCTTTCTTT
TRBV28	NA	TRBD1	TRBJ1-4	CASSRETTGGSEKLFF	TGTGCCAGCAGCCGGGAGACGACAGGGGGCTCGGAAAAACTGTTTTTT
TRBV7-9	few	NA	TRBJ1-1	CASSTDSNTEAFF	TGTGCCAGCAGCACGGACAGTAACACTGAAGCTTTCTTT
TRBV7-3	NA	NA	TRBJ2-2	CASSKDREGGELFF	TGTGCCAGCAGCAAGGACAGGGAGGGCGGGGAGCTGTTTTTT
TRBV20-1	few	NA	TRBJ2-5	CSPGGETQYF	TGCAGTCCTGGGGGGGAGACCCAGTACTTC
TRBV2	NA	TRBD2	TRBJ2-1	CASRPAGGFYNEQFF	TGTGCCAGCAGACCTGCGGGGGGTTTCTACAATGAGCAGTTCTTC
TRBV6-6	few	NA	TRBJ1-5	CASSYSTPTSNQPQHF	TGTGCCAGCAGTTACTCGACACCTACTAGCAATCAGCCCCAGCATTTT
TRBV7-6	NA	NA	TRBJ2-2	CASSPGRWGAGELFF	TGTGCCAGCAGCCCAGGAAGGTGGGGGGCCGGGGAGCTGTTTTTT
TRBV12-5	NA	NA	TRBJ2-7	CASGFPGQGPYEQYF	TGTGCTAGTGGTTTCCCAGGCCAGGGGCCCTACGAGCAGTACTTC
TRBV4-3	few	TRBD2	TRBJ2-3	CASSQEKRRGGRDTQYF	TGCGCCAGCAGCCAAGAAAAAAGACGGGGGGGCAGGGATACGCAGTATTTT
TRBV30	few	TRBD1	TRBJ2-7	CAWGQGAGEQYF	TGTGCCTGGGGACAGGGGGCCGGCGAGCAGTACTTC
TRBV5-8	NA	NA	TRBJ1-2	CASSPGPTGNYGYTF	TGTGCCAGCAGCCCCGGACCGACAGGCAACTATGGCTACACCTTC
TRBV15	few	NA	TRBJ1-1	CATKQGANTEAFF	TGTGCCACCAAGCAGGGCGCGAACACTGAAGCTTTCTTT
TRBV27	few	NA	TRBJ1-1	CASSLSATLRAEAFF	TGTGCCAGCAGTTTATCGGCGACCCTGAGGGCTGAAGCTTTCTTT
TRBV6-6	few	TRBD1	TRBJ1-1	CASSYSTGLMNTEAFF	TGTGCCAGCAGTTACTCGACAGGGTTGATGAACACTGAAGCTTTCTTT
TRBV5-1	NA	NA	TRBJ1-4	CASSGDGATNEKLFF	TGCGCCAGCTCGGGGGACGGTGCAACTAATGAAAAACTGTTTTTT
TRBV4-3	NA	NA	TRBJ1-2	CASSQDRARAPDGYTF	TGCGCCAGCAGCCAAGATAGGGCGCGGGCGCCGGATGGCTACACCTTC
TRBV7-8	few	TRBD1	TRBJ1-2	CASSLVRQGAGGYTF	TGTGCCAGCAGCTTAGTGAGACAGGGGGCCGGCGGCTACACCTTC
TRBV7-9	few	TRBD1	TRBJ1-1	CASSRQGGTEAFF	TGTGCCAGCAGCCGACAGGGTGGGACTGAAGCTTTCTTT
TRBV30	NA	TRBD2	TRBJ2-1	CAWTSGGLNEQFF	TGTGCCTGGACTAGCGGGGGGTTGAATGAGCAGTTCTTC
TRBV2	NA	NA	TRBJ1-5	CASTLGGSNQPQHF	TGTGCCAGCACCTTGGGGGGTAGCAATCAGCCCCAGCATTTT
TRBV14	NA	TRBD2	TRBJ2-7	CASSQDQASGYEQYF	TGTGCCAGCAGCCAAGATCAGGCTAGCGGTTACGAGCAGTACTTC
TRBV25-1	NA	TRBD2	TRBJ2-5	CASSPPRGGLETQYF	TGTGCCAGCAGTCCCCCCCGGGGGGGATTGGAGACCCAGTACTTC
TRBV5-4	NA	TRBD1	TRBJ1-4	CASSPGGTNEKLFF	TGTGCCAGCAGCCCAGGGGGAACTAATGAAAAACTGTTTTTT